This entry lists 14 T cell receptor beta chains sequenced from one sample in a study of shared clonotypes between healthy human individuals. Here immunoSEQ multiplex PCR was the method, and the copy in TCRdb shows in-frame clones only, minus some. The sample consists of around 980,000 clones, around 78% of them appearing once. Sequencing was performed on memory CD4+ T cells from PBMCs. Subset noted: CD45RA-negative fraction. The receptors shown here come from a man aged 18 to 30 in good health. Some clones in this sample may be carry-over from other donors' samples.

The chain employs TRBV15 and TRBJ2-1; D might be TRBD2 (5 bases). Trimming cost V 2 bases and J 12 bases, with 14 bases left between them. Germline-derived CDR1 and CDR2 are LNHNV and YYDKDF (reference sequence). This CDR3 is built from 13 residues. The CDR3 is CATSRQQRYRQFF. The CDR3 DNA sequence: TGTGCCACCAGCAGACAACAGCGGTACCGGCAGTTCTTC.

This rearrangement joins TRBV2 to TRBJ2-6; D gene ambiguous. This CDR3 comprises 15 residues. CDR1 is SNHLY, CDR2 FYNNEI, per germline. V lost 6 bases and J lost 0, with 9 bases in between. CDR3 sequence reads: CASSRQSSGANVLTF. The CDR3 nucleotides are TGTGCCAGCAGCCGCCAAAGCTCTGGGGCCAACGTCCTGACTTTC.

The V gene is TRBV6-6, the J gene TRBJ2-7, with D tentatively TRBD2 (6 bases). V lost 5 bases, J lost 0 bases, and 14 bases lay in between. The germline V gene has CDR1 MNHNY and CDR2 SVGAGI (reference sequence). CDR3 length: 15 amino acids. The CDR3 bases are TGTGCCAGCAGTCACGGGGGAACTAGCTCCTACGAGCAGTACTTC. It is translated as CASSHGGTSSYEQYF.

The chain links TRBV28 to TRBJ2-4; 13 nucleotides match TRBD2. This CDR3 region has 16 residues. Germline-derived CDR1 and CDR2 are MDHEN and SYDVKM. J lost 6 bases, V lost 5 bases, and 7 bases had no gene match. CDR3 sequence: CASSPGLAGVRNIQYF. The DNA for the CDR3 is TGTGCCAGCAGTCCCGGACTAGCGGGAGTACGAAACATTCAGTACTTC.

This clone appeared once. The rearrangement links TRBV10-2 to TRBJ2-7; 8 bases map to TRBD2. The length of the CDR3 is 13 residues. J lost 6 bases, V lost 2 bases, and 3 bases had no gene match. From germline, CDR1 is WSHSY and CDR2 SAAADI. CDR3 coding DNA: TGCGCCAGCAGTGAGCGGGGGGGCGGCGAGCAGTACTTC. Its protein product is CASSERGGGEQYF.

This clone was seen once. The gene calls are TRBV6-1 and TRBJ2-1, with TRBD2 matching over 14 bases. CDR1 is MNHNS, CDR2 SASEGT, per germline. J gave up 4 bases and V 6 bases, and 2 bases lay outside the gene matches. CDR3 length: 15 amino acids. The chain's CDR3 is CASRGTSGGYNEQFF. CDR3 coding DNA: TGTGCCAGCAGGGGGACTAGCGGGGGATACAATGAGCAGTTCTTC.

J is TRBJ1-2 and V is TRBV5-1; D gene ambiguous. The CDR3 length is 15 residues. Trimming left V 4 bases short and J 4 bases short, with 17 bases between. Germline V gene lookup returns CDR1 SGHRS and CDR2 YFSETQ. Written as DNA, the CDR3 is TGCGCCAGCAGCCCGATGGACGGGGTTCTCTATGGCTACACCTTC. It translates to CASSPMDGVLYGYTF.

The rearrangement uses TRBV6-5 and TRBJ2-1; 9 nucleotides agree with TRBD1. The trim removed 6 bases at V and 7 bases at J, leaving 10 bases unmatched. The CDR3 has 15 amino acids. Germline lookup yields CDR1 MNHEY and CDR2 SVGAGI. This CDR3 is CASSKPGQGSNEQFF. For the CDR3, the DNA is TGTGCCAGCAGCAAGCCGGGACAGGGATCGAATGAGCAGTTCTTC.

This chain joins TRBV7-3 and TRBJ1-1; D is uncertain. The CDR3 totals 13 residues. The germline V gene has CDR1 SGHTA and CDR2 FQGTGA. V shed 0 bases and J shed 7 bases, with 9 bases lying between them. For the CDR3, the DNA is TGTGCCAGCAGCTTAACCGTGGAAGGTGAAGCTTTCTTT. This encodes CASSLTVEGEAFF.

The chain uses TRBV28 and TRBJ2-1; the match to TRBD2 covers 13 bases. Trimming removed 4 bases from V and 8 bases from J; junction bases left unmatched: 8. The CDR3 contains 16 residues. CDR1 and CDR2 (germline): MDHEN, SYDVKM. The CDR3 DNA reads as TGTGCCAGCAGTTCCGCCGGGACTAGCGGGATATATGAGCAGTTCTTC. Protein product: CASSSAGTSGIYEQFF.

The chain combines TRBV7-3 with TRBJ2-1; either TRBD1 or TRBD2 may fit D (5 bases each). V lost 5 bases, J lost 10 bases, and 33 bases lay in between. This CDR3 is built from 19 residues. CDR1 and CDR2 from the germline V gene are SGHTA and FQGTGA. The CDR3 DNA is TGTGCCAGCAGCCCTTGGGGGATCCGGTCAGCAGGTCCGGAGAAAGAGCAGTTCTTC. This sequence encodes CASSPWGIRSAGPEKEQFF.

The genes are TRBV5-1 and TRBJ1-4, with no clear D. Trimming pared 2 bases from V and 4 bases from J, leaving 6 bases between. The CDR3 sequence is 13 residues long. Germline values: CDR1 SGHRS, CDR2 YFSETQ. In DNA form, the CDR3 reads TGCGCCAGCAGCTTAGCCAATAATGAAAAACTGTTTTTT. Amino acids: CASSLANNEKLFF.

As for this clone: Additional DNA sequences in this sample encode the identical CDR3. CDR3 sequence: CASSPTGDQETQYF. Here the CDR3 DNA reads TGTGCCAGCTCACCAACAGGCGACCAAGAGACCCAGTACTTC. The chain links TRBV18 to TRBJ2-5; tentative D call: TRBD1 (5 bases). This CDR3 has 14 residues. CDR1 and CDR2 (germline): KGHSH, LQKENI. The ends were cut back, 2 bases at V and 0 bases at J, with 7 bases in the middle.

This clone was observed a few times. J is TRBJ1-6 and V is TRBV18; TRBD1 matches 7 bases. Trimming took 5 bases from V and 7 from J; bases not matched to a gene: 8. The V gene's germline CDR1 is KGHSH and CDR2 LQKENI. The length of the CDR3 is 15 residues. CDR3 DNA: TGTGCCAGCTCAATACAGGGGACCACGAATTCACCCCTCCACTTT. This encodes CASSIQGTTNSPLHF.